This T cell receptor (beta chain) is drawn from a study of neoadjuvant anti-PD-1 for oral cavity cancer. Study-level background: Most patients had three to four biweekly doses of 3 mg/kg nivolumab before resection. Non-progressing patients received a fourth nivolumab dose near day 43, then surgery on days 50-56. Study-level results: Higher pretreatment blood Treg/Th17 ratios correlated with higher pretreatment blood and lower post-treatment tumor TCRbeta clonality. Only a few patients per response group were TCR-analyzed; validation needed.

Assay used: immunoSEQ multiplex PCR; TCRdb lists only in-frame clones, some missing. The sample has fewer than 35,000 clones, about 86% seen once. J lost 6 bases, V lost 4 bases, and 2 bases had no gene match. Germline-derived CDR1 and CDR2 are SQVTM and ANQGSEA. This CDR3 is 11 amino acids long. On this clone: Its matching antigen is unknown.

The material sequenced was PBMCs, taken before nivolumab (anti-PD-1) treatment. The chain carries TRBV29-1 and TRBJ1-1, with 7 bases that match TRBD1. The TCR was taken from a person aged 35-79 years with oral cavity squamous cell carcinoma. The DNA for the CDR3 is TGCAGCGTTGGAGGGGGCTCTGAAGCTTTCTTT. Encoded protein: CSVGGGSEAFF.